The clone carrying this TCR beta chain occurred many times. Germline values: CDR1 SEHNR, CDR2 FQNEAQ (reference sequence). J was trimmed by 0 bases and V by 5 bases; bases with no gene match: 12. This CDR3 spans 18 amino acids. All donors came from Russia, were Caucasian and healthy, and spanned ages 6 to 90. This entry belongs to a study of blood T cells in healthy people across ages. Through a sample-barcoded 5' primer and a J-beta primer mix, a second PCR was run for about 6 to 11 cycles. TCRdb re-derived calls from the 5' RACE reads in MiXCR, one entry per CDR3 protein. The table has roughly 930,000 distinct CDR3 sequences, roughly 52% seen once.

Sequences were obtained from blood. This rearrangement joins TRBV7-9 to TRBJ2-5, with TRBD2 matching 10 bases. The source is a man between 25 and 39 years old in good health. CDR3 DNA: TGTGCCAGCAGCCAAGGACTAGCGGAGGTTCTGTACCAAGAGACCCAGTACTTC. Translation gives CASSQGLAEVLYQETQYF. The whole variable domain, remainder taken from reference TRBV7-9 and TRBJ2-5, is DTGVSQNPRHKITKRGQNVTFRCDPISEHNRLYWYRQTLGQGPEFLTYFQNEAQLEKSRLLSDRFSAERPKGSFSTLEIQRTEQGDSAMYLCASSQGLAEVLYQETQYFGPGTRLLVL.